One T cell receptor beta chain is described in this entry. Cohort allocation depended upon clinical history that participants reported. Cohort 3 recovery required two negative PCRs, clearance, or symptom resolution. The authors' processing: It was from reference gene primer amplification that nucleated cell counts were estimated. The repertoire was sequenced with immunoSEQ multiplex PCR; TCRdb's copy has only in-frame clones and lacks some. That table supplies the V and J calls and clone size; D and trimming were determined from the DNA. The sample carries 200,000 to 250,000 clones, about four fifths recorded once. This specimen comes from a study of blood T cell repertoires in COVID-19. Looking at the study overall: Acute-phase and convalescent COVID-19 samples originated in the United States, Italy and Spain.

Germline-derived CDR1 and CDR2 are MNHEY and SVGAGI. The J segment lost 7 bases and the V segment lost 6 bases, leaving 9 bases of the junction unmatched. This CDR3 has 14 amino acids. The V call is TRBV6-5, the J call TRBJ1-3; TRBD1 agrees at 7 bases. This clonotype was sampled from a man between 60 and 70 years old who had recovered from COVID-19. Input material: PBMCs or T cells enriched from blood (not recorded which). The DNA for the CDR3 is TGTGCCAGCAGCGAGACAGGGTTTTGGAACACCATATATTTT. It specifies CASSETGFWNTIYF.